This T cell receptor beta chain is from a study of CD8+CD57+ T cells in acquired aplastic anemia. The V gene's germline CDR1 is SEHNR and CDR2 FQNEAQ (reference sequence). The CDR3 consists of 14 residues. Previously, flow cytometry had revealed CD8+CD57+ cell expansion in the patients chosen for sequencing. On this clonotype itself: One end of the junction is discordant with germline, which a read error may explain.

Investigators profiled TCR beta VDJ and CDR3 from genomic DNA template. TCRdb fed the reads into MiXCR, producing one record per CDR3 protein. Seen here are about 160,000 distinct CDR3 sequences, 60% to 80% observed once, and the top ten hold around 45%. The J gene is TRBJ2-1, the V gene TRBV7-9; 8 nucleotides match TRBD2. The receptor was isolated from a human donor with aplastic anemia. Sequencing input: sorted CD4+, CD8+, or CD8+CD57+ T cells (not recorded which) from PBMCs. Written as DNA, the CDR3 is TGTACCAGCAGCTTAGGCGGGGGGCGGGATGAGCAGTTCTTC. It specifies CTSSLGGGRDEQFF.